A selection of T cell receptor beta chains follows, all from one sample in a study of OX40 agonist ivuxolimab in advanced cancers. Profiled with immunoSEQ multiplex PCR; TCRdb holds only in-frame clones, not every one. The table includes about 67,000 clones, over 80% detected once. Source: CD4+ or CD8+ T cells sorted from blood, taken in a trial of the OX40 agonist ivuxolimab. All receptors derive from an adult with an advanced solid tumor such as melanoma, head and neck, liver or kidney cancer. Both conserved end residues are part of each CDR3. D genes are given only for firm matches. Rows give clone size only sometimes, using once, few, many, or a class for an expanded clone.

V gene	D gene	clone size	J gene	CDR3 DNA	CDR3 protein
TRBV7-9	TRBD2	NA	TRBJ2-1	TGTGCCAGCAGCTTAAAAGGTAGGACTAGCGGGGGCAATGAGCAGTTCTTC	CASSLKGRTSGGNEQFF
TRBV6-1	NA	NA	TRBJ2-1	TGTGCCAGCAGTGAATCCGGGGACGAGCAGTTCTTC	CASSESGDEQFF
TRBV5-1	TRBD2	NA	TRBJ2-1	TGCGCCAGCAGCTCCCGGGGCGGGAGGGCGGTAGATGAGCAGTTCTTC	CASSSRGGRAVDEQFF
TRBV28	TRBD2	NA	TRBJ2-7	TGTGCCAGCAGTGTCGGACTAGCGGGAGTCCACGAGCAGTACTTC	CASSVGLAGVHEQYF
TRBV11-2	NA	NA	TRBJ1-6	TGTGCCAGCAGCTTAGGTGGCGGATATTCACCCCTCCACTTT	CASSLGGGYSPLHF
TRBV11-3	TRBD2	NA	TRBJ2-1	TGTGCCAGCAGCTTGAACCTAGCGGGAGGGCGAGGCAATGAGCAGTTCTTC	CASSLNLAGGRGNEQFF
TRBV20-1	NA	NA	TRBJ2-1	TGCAGTGCCGGCGGAAACAATGAGCAGTTCTTC	CSAGGNNEQFF
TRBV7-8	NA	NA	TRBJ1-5	TGTGCCAGCAGCTTAGGGTTGCGGAAGAATCAGCCCCAGCATTTT	CASSLGLRKNQPQHF
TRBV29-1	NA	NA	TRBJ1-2	TGCAGCGTTGGTAGGAGGGAGATCTATGGCTACACCTTC	CSVGRREIYGYTF
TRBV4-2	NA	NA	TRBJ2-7	TGTGCCAGCAGCCAAGGGTCGCTAGCGCTGGGCGAGCAGTACTTC	CASSQGSLALGEQYF
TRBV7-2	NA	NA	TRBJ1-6	TGTGCCAGCAGCCCCCATCAACTCGGACAGTCCTCTCTCTCGCCCCTCCACTTT	CASSPHQLGQSSLSPLHF
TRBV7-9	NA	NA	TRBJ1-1	TGTGCCAGCAGCTTAGACACAGACTACACTGAAGCTTTCTTT	CASSLDTDYTEAFF
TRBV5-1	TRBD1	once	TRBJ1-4	TGCGCCAGCAGCCGGGACAGGGCAGATGAAAAACTGTTTTTT	CASSRDRADEKLFF
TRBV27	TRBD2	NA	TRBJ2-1	TGTGCCAGCAGTTCGCTAGCGGGAGGGTACAATGAGCAGTTCTTC	CASSSLAGGYNEQFF
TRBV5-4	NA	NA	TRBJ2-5	TGTGCCAGCAGCCCCAGAAATCAAGAGACCCAGTACTTC	CASSPRNQETQYF
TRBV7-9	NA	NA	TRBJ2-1	TGTGCCAGCAGCTGGGGGGTCTCCTACAATGAGCAGTTCTTC	CASSWGVSYNEQFF
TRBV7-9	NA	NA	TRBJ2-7	TGTGCCAGCAGCTTACCGGGCAGGGACTACGAGCAGTACTTC	CASSLPGRDYEQYF
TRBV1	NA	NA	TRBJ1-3	TGCACCAGCAGCCCGATAGGGAAGGGCTCTGGAAACACCATATATTTT	CTSSPIGKGSGNTIYF
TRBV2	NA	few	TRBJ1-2	TGTGCCAGCAGTGACAGGCGCTCCCTCGGCTATGGCTACACCTTC	CASSDRRSLGYGYTF
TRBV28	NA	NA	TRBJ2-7	TGTGCCAGCAGTTTCCAGACAGGAGGGCTGGGGGAGCAGTACTTC	CASSFQTGGLGEQYF
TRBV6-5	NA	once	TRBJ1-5	TGTGCCAGCAGTTTACAGGGATGGCAGCCCCAGCATTTT	CASSLQGWQPQHF
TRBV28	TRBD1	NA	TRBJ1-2	TGTGCCAGCAGGACAGGGGGCTCTTATGGCTACACCTTC	CASRTGGSYGYTF
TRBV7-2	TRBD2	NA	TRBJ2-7	TGTGCCAGCAGTCCCTCTAGCGGGAGCTCCTACGAGCAGTACTTC	CASSPSSGSSYEQYF
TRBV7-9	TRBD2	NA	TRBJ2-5	TGTGCCAGCAGCCGTAGCGGGGGGTATCAAGAGACCCAGTACTTC	CASSRSGGYQETQYF
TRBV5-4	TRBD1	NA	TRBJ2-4	TGTGCCGTCCACAGGGGGCTGCGGGACATTCAGTACTTC	CAVHRGLRDIQYF
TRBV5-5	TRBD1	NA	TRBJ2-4	TGTGCCAGCAGCTGGGACAGGGATGCAAACATTCAGTACTTC	CASSWDRDANIQYF
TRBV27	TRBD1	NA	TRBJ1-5	TGTGCCAGCAGTTTCTCCGGGACAGGTGTGGATCAGCCCCAGCATTTT	CASSFSGTGVDQPQHF
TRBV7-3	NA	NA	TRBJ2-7	TGTGCCAGCAGCTTTGGGTCTAGCGCTGCCTACGAGCAGTACTTC	CASSFGSSAAYEQYF